This T cell receptor beta chain was documented in a study of T cells in Graves' hyperthyroidism and ophthalmopathy (dated by TCRdb to between 2017 and 2020). About the investigation overall: Peripheral blood samples were taken at the time of initial diagnosis, prior to any treatment. TCR Vbeta CDR3 sequencing of approximately 140 peripheral blood samples (around 45 ophthalmopathy, over 70 hyperthyroidism and roughly 17 progressor patients) is reported in the paper. An independent validation cohort of around 19 hyperthyroidism patients and 17 patients who later progressed to ophthalmopathy tested prospective prediction of ophthalmopathy. The study also compared thyroid tissue and blood T-cell repertoires from roughly six Graves' hyperthyroidism patients. Following sampling, methimazole starting at 30 mg daily was given to hyperthyroidism patients, and high-dose intravenous methylprednisolone was given to ophthalmopathy patients. The 95 to 100 discovery patients were randomly divided into training and test sets at a 7:3 ratio. To identify TCR V-J signatures that set the groups apart, the researchers used a discovery cohort of approximately 98 patients, made up of around 42 with Graves' ophthalmopathy and 55 to 65 with stable Graves' hyperthyroidism. General findings and caveats noted by the study authors: Blood samples also contained most of the expanded thyroid clonotypes (frequency above 0.001), which suggests that blood repertoires may reflect thyroid immune responses. Sample size was not statistically predetermined, and investigators were not blinded to group allocation. A 13 V-J signature model separated ophthalmopathy from stable hyperthyroidism, with around 91% sensitivity and about 81% specificity in cross-validation and 80%/75% in testing. In validation, the model predicted progression to ophthalmopathy a median of roughly 6.2 months before onset, with about 67% sensitivity and roughly 77% specificity.

In the ophthalmopathy patients, disease was moderately to severely active, with a Clinical Activity Score of 3 or more, a NOSPECS grade of 4 or more, and a duration of less than 3 months. Patients with uncontrolled infections, other autoimmune diseases, pregnancy or lactation were excluded. Diagnoses were based on clinical symptoms, serum thyroxine and TRAb, thyroid ultrasound and orbital computed tomography. Ficoll-Paque density gradient centrifugation was used to isolate PBMCs from around 10 ml of fresh peripheral blood. Trizol reagent was used to extract total RNA, and RNA quality was then checked on an Agilent 2100 Bioanalyzer. V and J are truncated by 1 base and 6 bases respectively, leaving an intervening sequence of 9 bases. Via the germline V gene, CDR1 is SGHTA and CDR2 FQGTGA. The CDR3 runs 13 amino acids, cysteine and phenylalanine included. Kept here is only the CDR3 DNA, which spans 39 bases and is read in frame from base 1.

This clonotype has ten or more counts. No antigen is known for it. No much larger clone exists at a distance of one base, and base qualities are not known. TCR beta CDR3 regions were amplified from RNA transcripts. For the first round of RT-PCR on the TCR CDR3, the HTBI primer set was used together with the Qiagen OneStep RT-PCR kit. A second multiplex PCR round built the libraries, followed by size selection and purification. The libraries were sequenced on an Illumina HiSeq2000 using paired-end 100 bp reads. The source study handled its data this way. SOAPnuke was used to process the raw data, removing reads that contained adapters or uncalled bases, had a mean Phred below 15, or lacked an exact match to the constant primer or identifier. COPE v1.2.5 was used to merge the high-quality paired reads, and each unique nucleotide sequence was defined as a clonotype. MiTCR v1.1 was used to align clonotypes to the IMGT TRBV, TRBD and TRBJ reference segments. The analysis included only V-J combinations with a frequency above 0.0001, which together covered approximately 99% of the repertoires. The TCS score was defined as the ratio of F50 (clonal expansion) to E x V (chaos), calculated using BLOSUM62-based TCRdist between CDR3 peptides within each V-J. Welch's t-statistics and random forest reduced fewer than 550 V-J features to 10 to 15, which were used in a naive Bayes classifier (R e1071). TCRdb itself trimmed the public reads at Q25 with fastp, ran MiXCR and retained productive beta chains. All rows with the same CDR3 protein become a single entry with the most common DNA and genes. Clone size and V and J calls follow TCRdb, not the original study. For this sample the table gives 300,000 to 400,000 distinct CDR3 sequences, of which about 18% were detected only once. Of the sample, around two fifths falls within the top ten clones.

The receptor chain draws on TRBV7-3 and TRBJ1-1; the D gene is perhaps TRBD1, on 5 matching bases. Sequenced material: blood. This clonotype was obtained from a man younger than 35 with Graves' ophthalmopathy. The encoded CDR3 is CASSLSGGAEAFF. The bases are TGTGCCAGCAGCTTAAGTGGAGGGGCTGAAGCTTTCTTT.